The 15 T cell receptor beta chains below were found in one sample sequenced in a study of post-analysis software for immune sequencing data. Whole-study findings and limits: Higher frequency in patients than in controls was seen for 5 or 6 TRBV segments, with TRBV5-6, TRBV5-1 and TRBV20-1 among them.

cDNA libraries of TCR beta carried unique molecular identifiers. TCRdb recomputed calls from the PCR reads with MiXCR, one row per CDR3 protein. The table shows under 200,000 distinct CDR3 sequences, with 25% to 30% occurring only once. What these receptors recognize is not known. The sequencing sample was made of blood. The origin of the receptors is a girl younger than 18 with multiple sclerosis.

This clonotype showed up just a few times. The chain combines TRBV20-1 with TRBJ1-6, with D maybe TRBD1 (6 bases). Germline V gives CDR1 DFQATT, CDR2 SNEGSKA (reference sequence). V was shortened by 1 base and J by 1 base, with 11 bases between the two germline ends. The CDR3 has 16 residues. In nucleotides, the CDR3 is TGCAGTGCTAGAGCTGGGGGGGCTTCCTATAATTCACCCCTCCACTTT. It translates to CSARAGGASYNSPLHF.

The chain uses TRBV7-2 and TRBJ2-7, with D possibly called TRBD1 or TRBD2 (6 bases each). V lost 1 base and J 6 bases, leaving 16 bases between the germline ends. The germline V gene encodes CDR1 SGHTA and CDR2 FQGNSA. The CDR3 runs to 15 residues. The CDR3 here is CASSLETSQGGEQYF. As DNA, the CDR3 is TGTGCCAGCAGCTTAGAAACTAGCCAAGGGGGCGAGCAGTACTTC.

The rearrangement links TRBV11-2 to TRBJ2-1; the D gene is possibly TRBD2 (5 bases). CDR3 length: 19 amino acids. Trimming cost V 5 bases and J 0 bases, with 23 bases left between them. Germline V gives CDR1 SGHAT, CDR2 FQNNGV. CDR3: CASSIGVLHIQSSYNEQFF. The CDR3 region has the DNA TGTGCCAGCAGCATCGGGGTTCTTCATATCCAGAGCTCCTACAATGAGCAGTTCTTC.

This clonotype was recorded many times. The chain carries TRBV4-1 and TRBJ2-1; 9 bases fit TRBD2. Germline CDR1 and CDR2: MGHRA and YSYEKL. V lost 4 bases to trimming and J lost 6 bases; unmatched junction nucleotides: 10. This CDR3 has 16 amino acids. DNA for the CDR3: TGCGCCAGCAGCCTAACCGGGCCTAGCGGGGTCAATGAGCAGTTCTTC. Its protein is CASSLTGPSGVNEQFF.

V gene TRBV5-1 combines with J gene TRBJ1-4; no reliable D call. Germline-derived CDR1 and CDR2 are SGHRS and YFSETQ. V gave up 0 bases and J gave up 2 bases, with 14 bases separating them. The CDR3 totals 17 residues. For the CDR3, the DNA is TGCGCCAGCAGCTTGGTCGGTACAGTCCGGACTAATGAAAAACTGTTTTTT. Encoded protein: CASSLVGTVRTNEKLFF.

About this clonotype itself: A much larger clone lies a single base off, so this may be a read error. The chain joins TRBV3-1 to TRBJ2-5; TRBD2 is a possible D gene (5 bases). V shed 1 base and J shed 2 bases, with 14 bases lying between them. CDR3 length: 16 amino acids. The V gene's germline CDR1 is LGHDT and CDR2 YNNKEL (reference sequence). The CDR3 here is CASSQVSEEQQETQYF. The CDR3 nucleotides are TGTGCCAGCAGCCAAGTATCGGAGGAGCAACAAGAGACCCAGTACTTC.

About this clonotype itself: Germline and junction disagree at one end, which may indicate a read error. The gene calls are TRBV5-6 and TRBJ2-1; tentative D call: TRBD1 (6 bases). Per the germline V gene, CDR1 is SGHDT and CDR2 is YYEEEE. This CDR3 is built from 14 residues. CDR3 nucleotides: TGTGCCAGCAGTTTCGGGGACACCTACAGTGAGCAGTTCTTC. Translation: CASSFGDTYSEQFF.

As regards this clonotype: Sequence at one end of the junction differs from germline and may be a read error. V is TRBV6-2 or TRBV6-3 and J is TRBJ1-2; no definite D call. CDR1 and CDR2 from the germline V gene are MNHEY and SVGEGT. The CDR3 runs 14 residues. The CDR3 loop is CTSSYSTANYGYTF. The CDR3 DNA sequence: TGTACCAGCAGTTACTCTACAGCTAACTATGGCTACACCTTC.

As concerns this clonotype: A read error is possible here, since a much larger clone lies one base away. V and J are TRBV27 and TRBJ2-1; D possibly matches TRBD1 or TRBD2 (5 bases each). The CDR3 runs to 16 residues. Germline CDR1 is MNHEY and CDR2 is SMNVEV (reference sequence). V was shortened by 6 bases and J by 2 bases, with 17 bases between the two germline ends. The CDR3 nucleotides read TGTGCCAGCAGCTGGGGGAGACTGTCCACCTACAATGAGCAGTTCTTC. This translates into CASSWGRLSTYNEQFF.

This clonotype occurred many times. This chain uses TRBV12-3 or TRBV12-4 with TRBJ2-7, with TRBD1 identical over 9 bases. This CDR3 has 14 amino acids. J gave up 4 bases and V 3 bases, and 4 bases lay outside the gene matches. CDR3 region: CASSFSGTGYEQYF. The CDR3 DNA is TGTGCCAGCAGTTTTTCCGGGACAGGGTACGAGCAGTACTTC.

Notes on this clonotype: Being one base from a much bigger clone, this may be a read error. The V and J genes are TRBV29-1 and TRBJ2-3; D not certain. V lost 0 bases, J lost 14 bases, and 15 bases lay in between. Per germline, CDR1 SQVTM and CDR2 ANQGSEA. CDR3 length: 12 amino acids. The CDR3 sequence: CSVEDRVSLAYF. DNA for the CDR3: TGCAGCGTTGAAGATCGAGTGTCCCTTGCGTATTTT.

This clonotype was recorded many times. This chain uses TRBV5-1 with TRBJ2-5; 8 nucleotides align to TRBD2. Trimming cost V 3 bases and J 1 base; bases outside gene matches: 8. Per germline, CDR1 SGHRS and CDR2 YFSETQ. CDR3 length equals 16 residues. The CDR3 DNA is TGCGCCAGCAGCTCTGCCTCCACTAGCGGCCAAGAGACCCAGTACTTC. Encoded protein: CASSSASTSGQETQYF.

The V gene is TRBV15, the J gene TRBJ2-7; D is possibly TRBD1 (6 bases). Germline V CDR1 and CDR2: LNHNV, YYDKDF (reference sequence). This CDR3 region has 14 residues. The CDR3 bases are TGTACCTCCAGCAGAGAACAGGGCTTGTACGAGCAGTACTTC. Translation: CTSSREQGLYEQYF.

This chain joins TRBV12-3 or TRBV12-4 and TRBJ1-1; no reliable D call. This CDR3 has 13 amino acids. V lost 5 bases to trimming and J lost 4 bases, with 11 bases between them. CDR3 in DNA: TGTGCCAGCAGTCCCGGGCGGGGCACTGAAGCTTTCTTT. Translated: CASSPGRGTEAFF.

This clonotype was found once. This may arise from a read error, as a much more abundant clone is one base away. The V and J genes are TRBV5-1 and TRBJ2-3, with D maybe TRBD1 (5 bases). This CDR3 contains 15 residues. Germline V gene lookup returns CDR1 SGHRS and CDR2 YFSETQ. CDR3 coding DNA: TGCGCCAGCAGCTTTGATCGAGGCCGCACAGGTACGCAGTATTTT. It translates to CASSFDRGRTGTQYF.